One sample yielded the 24 T cell receptor beta chains listed below, sequenced in a study of cytomegalovirus exposure and HLA in healthy donors. The protocol was immunoSEQ multiplex PCR, while the TCRdb copy is restricted to in-frame clones and leaves out a portion. The repertoire holds 150,000 to 200,000 clones, roughly 84% seen once, with roughly a tenth in the top ten. Specimen: PBMCs. These receptors were obtained from a man in his thirties or forties in good health and CMV-seropositive.

This rearrangement joins TRBV11-3 to TRBJ1-1; D is possibly TRBD1 (5 bases). The CDR3 covers 13 residues. The germline CDR1 and CDR2 sequences are SGHNT and YENEEA. The V and J ends lost 3 bases and 1 base respectively, with 6 bases between them. CDR3 nucleotide sequence: TGTGCCAGCAGCTTCGGGGGGAACACTGAAGCTTTCTTT. Translated, it gives CASSFGGNTEAFF.

The V gene is TRBV27, the J gene TRBJ2-7; TRBD2 matches at 14 bases. J was trimmed by 4 bases and V by 4 bases; bases with no gene match: 3. Germline V lookup: CDR1 MNHEY, CDR2 SMNVEV (reference sequence). CDR3 length: 15 amino acids. CDR3 amino acids: CASSWGLAGVYEQYF. CDR3 bases: TGTGCCAGCAGTTGGGGACTAGCGGGGGTGTACGAGCAGTACTTC.

The rearrangement uses TRBV5-4 and TRBJ1-4; D is possibly TRBD1 (6 bases). Germline values: CDR1 SGHNT, CDR2 YYREEE (reference sequence). This CDR3 is built from 15 residues. V was cut by 4 bases and J by 3 bases, with 13 bases left in between. CDR3 nucleotide sequence: TGTGCCAGCAGCCTGAGGGGGGGATCTAATGAAAAACTGTTTTTT. As protein: CASSLRGGSNEKLFF.

This sequence joins TRBV29-1 and TRBJ2-5; 9 bases agree with TRBD1. The CDR3 has 16 amino acids. The germline CDR1 and CDR2 sequences are SQVTM and ANQGSEA. V was pared by 7 bases and J by 2 bases, with 14 bases of the junction left unmatched. The DNA for the CDR3 is TGCAGCGCAGTGGGGACAGGGCATATCTTACAAGAGACCCAGTACTTC. Its protein is CSAVGTGHILQETQYF.

This clone is a singleton in its sample. This chain connects TRBV7-3 to TRBJ2-5; 9 nucleotides match TRBD1. The CDR3 covers 13 residues. J gave up 7 bases and V 5 bases, and 5 bases lay outside the gene matches. CDR1 is SGHTA, CDR2 FQGTGA, per germline. CDR3 in amino acids: CASSRGQGGTQYF. Here the CDR3 DNA reads TGTGCCAGCAGCCGGGGACAGGGCGGGACCCAGTACTTC. The whole variable domain, filled in from reference TRBV7-3 and TRBJ2-5, reads GAGVSQTPSNKVTEKGKYVELRCDPISGHTALYWYRQSLGQGPEFLIYFQGTGAADDSGLPNDRFFAVRPEGSVSTLKIQRTERGDSAVYLCASSRGQGGTQYFGPGTRLLVL.

The V call is TRBV7-9, the J call TRBJ1-5, with 7 bases identical to TRBD1. The germline CDR1 and CDR2 sequences are SEHNR and FQNEAQ (reference sequence). The CDR3 totals 15 residues. Germline trimming cut 5 bases from V and 4 bases from J; bases unmatched to any gene: 8. CDR3: CASSAQTGLNQPQHF. The CDR3 nucleotides are TGTGCCAGCAGCGCGCAGACAGGGTTGAATCAGCCCCAGCATTTT. The full variable domain, its missing parts supplied by reference TRBV7-9 and TRBJ1-5, is DTGVSQNPRHKITKRGQNVTFRCDPISEHNRLYWYRQTLGQGPEFLTYFQNEAQLEKSRLLSDRFSAERPKGSFSTLEIQRTEQGDSAMYLCASSAQTGLNQPQHFGDGTRLSIL.

This chain connects TRBV4-2 to TRBJ2-5; 8 bases align to TRBD1. Per the germline V gene, CDR1 is LGHNA and CDR2 is YNFKEQ. Trimming took 4 bases from V and 2 from J; bases not matched to a gene: 9. This CDR3 contains 16 residues. The CDR3 sequence: CASSRRSGQGQETQYF. DNA for the CDR3: TGTGCCAGCAGCCGGAGATCCGGACAGGGTCAAGAGACCCAGTACTTC.

The chain recombines TRBV27 with TRBJ1-1; 8 bases map to TRBD1. CDR3 size: 14 residues. CDR1 is MNHEY, CDR2 SMNVEV, per germline (reference sequence). After removal of 6 bases from V and 6 bases from J, the junction contained 9 bases not matched to a gene. CDR3 bases: TGTGCCAGCAGGTGGGACAGGTTTGGTGCTGAAGCTTTCTTT. Protein: CASRWDRFGAEAFF.

This clone has only one observation. The rearrangement uses TRBV28 and TRBJ1-2; TRBD1 aligns across 7 bases. The CDR3 is 13 residues long. J lost 2 bases, V lost 6 bases, and 3 bases had no gene match. CDR1 is MDHEN and CDR2 is SYDVKM in the germline V gene. This chain's CDR3 is CASRQQGNYGYTF. Here the CDR3 DNA reads TGTGCCAGCAGGCAACAGGGGAACTATGGCTACACCTTC.

The chain employs TRBV30 and TRBJ1-2; D is perhaps TRBD1 (6 bases). This CDR3 region has 11 residues. Germline lookup yields CDR1 GTSNPN and CDR2 SVGIG (reference sequence). The V gene lost 2 bases and the J gene lost 8 bases, with 9 bases spanning the gap. The CDR3 DNA follows: TGTGCCTGGAGTCAGGGGTACGGCTACACCTTC. It specifies CAWSQGYGYTF.

J is TRBJ2-3 and V is TRBV2; a weak D match, TRBD2 (5 bases). The V gene lost 3 bases and the J gene lost 4 bases, with 8 bases spanning the gap. CDR3 length: 13 residues. Germline loops: CDR1 SNHLY, CDR2 FYNNEI. The CDR3 DNA sequence: TGTGCCAGCAGTGAGGCGGGTCCAGATACGCAGTATTTT. This translates into CASSEAGPDTQYF.

This sequence joins TRBV19 and TRBJ1-2; TRBD1 is a possible D gene (6 bases). CDR3 size: 15 residues. V lost 4 bases to trimming and J lost 7 bases, with 19 bases between them. In germline, CDR1 is LNHDA, CDR2 SQIVND (reference sequence). The CDR3, as DNA: TGTGCCAGTAGTACTATATCGGACAGCCTCGGTGGCTACACCTTC. Translation gives CASSTISDSLGGYTF.

The J gene is TRBJ2-1, the V gene TRBV27; 11 bases match TRBD2. Per the germline V gene, CDR1 is MNHEY and CDR2 is SMNVEV (reference sequence). V dropped 5 bases and J dropped 1; count of bases not matched to a gene: 7. The CDR3 length is 17 residues. The CDR3 spells CASSRATSGSSYNEQFF. The CDR3 nucleotides are TGTGCCAGCAGTCGAGCCACTAGCGGGAGTTCCTACAATGAGCAGTTCTTC.

This chain links TRBV27 with TRBJ2-1, with TRBD2 matching over 12 bases. J gave up 4 bases and V 10 bases, and 5 bases lay outside the gene matches. Germline-derived CDR1 and CDR2 are MNHEY and SMNVEV (reference sequence). There are 14 residues in the CDR3. CDR3 in amino acids: CATGGLAGYNEQFF. CDR3 coding DNA: TGTGCCACCGGGGGACTAGCGGGTTACAATGAGCAGTTCTTC.

The rearrangement uses TRBV10-3 and TRBJ2-5; 9 bases line up with TRBD2. Germline assignment: CDR1 ENHRY and CDR2 SYGVKD. This CDR3 comprises 15 residues. V lost 0 bases and J lost 5; bases outside the gene matches: 4. The CDR3 sequence is CAISESITSGETQYF. In DNA form, the CDR3 reads TGTGCCATCAGTGAGTCGATAACTAGCGGGGAGACCCAGTACTTC.

The chain joins TRBV6-1 to TRBJ2-7, with 7 bases identical to TRBD1. From germline, CDR1 is MNHNS and CDR2 SASEGT. With 8 bases clipped from V and 3 bases from J, the junction kept 1 base outside the gene matches. This CDR3 region has 11 residues. The CDR3 coding sequence is TGTGCCAGCGGGGACAGCTACGAGCAGTACTTC. Its protein product is CASGDSYEQYF.

The J gene is TRBJ2-7, the V gene TRBV7-2; TRBD2 matches 7 bases. The junction had 11 bases not matched to a gene; V was cut back by 5 bases and J by 7 bases. There are 14 residues in the CDR3. Germline CDR1 is SGHTA and CDR2 is FQGNSA. The CDR3 nucleotides read TGTGCCAGCAGCGCCCAACGACTAGCCCGAGAGCAGTACTTC. Amino acid sequence: CASSAQRLAREQYF.

The chain carries TRBV9 and TRBJ2-5; possibly TRBD2 for D (5 bases). V lost 3 bases, J lost 2 bases, and 17 bases lay in between. Germline V lookup: CDR1 SGDLS, CDR2 YYNGEE. The CDR3 contains 16 residues. DNA of the CDR3: TGTGCCAGCAGCGACCGCCCGGGGTTCCTACAAGAGACCCAGTACTTC. Its protein product is CASSDRPGFLQETQYF.

This clone was detected only once. This chain links TRBV5-6 with TRBJ2-3; 9 bases agree with TRBD1. V shed 4 bases and J 7 bases; nucleotides not matched to a gene: 10. Germline lookup yields CDR1 SGHDT and CDR2 YYEEEE. The CDR3 length is 15 residues. CDR3 loop: CASSVAGTGIHTQYF. CDR3 bases: TGTGCCAGCAGCGTGGCCGGGACAGGGATTCATACGCAGTATTTT.

The chain couples TRBV27 to TRBJ2-3, with 7 nucleotides matching TRBD2. The CDR3 spans 17 residues. Germline loops: CDR1 MNHEY, CDR2 SMNVEV (reference sequence). J gave up 1 base and V 6 bases, and 13 bases lay outside the gene matches. This CDR3 is CASSLGSGGGGTDTQYF. The CDR3 coding sequence is TGTGCCAGCAGCCTGGGGTCCGGCGGGGGAGGCACAGATACGCAGTATTTT.

The chain carries TRBV10-1 and TRBJ2-3; 10 nucleotides align to TRBD2. This CDR3 spans 17 amino acids. The junction had 10 bases not matched to a gene; V was cut back by 4 bases and J by 3 bases. Germline V gives CDR1 WNHNN, CDR2 SYGVQD (reference sequence). CDR3 sequence reads: CASSGASGSGPTDTQYF. The CDR3 DNA follows: TGCGCCAGCAGTGGCGCTAGCGGGAGTGGGCCTACAGATACGCAGTATTTT.

This clone came up a few times. The genes are TRBV5-4 and TRBJ1-2; the D gene is possibly TRBD1 (5 bases). The V gene lost 1 base and the J gene lost 4 bases, with 8 bases spanning the gap. The CDR3 is made up of 13 amino acids. The germline CDR1 and CDR2 sequences are SGHNT and YYREEE (reference sequence). The CDR3 bases are TGTGCCAGCAGCTTGCAGGGTAGCTATGGCTACACCTTC. Residues: CASSLQGSYGYTF.

The V gene is TRBV6-6, the J gene TRBJ1-4; possibly TRBD1 for D (6 bases). The germline V gene has CDR1 MNHNY and CDR2 SVGAGI (reference sequence). The V end was cut by 3 bases, the J end by 4 bases, with 9 bases between. The CDR3 length is 14 residues. The CDR3 nucleotides read TGTGCCAGCAGTTATGGGGGCAGTAATGAAAAACTGTTTTTT. This translates into CASSYGGSNEKLFF.

The rearrangement links TRBV14 to TRBJ1-1; D not resolved. Per germline, CDR1 SGHDN and CDR2 FVKESK. Trimming shortened V by 1 base and J by 5 bases, and 8 bases separated the two germline ends. CDR3 length: 13 amino acids. CDR3 nucleotide sequence: TGTGCCAGCAGCCAAGTCTCGCGGACTGAAGCTTTCTTT. Translated: CASSQVSRTEAFF.